This entry lists 27 T cell receptor beta chains sequenced from one sample in a study of shared clonotypes between healthy human individuals. The repertoire was sequenced with immunoSEQ multiplex PCR; TCRdb's copy has only in-frame clones and lacks some. This table has a few hundred thousand clones, roughly 96% appearing once. Terminally differentiated effector memory CD45RA+ cells were excluded from the naive CD8 cells, which were CD45RO-negative and positively selected for CCR7. The source material was naive CD8+ T cells sorted from blood. The receptors derive from a woman aged 25 to 45 in good health.

For this clone: One end of the junction fails to match germline, which may point to a read error. The gene calls are TRBV6-1 and TRBJ2-7; D assignment may be TRBD1 or TRBD2 (5 bases each). The germline gives CDR1 MNHNS, CDR2 SASEGT. This CDR3 contains 13 residues. The CDR3 loop is CAGRAARDGEQYF. The CDR3 region has the DNA TGTGCCGGCAGAGCGGCGAGGGACGGCGAGCAGTACTTC.

This chain uses TRBV29-1 with TRBJ2-5, with 16 bases matching TRBD2. CDR3 length equals 16 residues. Germline V CDR1 and CDR2: SQVTM, ANQGSEA. The V and J ends lost 7 bases and 4 bases, in that order; junction bases with no gene match: 9. Written as DNA, the CDR3 is TGCAGCGCGGGGGGACTAGCGGGAGGGCCGCTAGAGACCCAGTACTTC. Translated, it gives CSAGGLAGGPLETQYF.

This chain uses TRBV7-3 with TRBJ2-2; no definite D call. Germline V gives CDR1 SGHTA, CDR2 FQGTGA. Trimming pared 5 bases from V and 6 bases from J, leaving 10 bases between. There are 13 residues in the CDR3. CDR3 in amino acids: CASSPAESGELFF. The CDR3 DNA reads TGTGCCAGCAGCCCCGCGGAGTCCGGGGAGCTGTTTTTT.

The chain links TRBV28 to TRBJ1-4; 7 positions match TRBD1. With 6 bases clipped from V and 3 bases from J, the junction kept 16 bases outside the gene matches. This CDR3 is built from 18 residues. Per germline, CDR1 MDHEN and CDR2 SYDVKM. CDR3 residues: CASSLRDSGIIANEKLFF. The CDR3 DNA follows: TGTGCCAGCAGCCTCCGGGACAGTGGGATCATAGCTAATGAAAAACTGTTTTTT.

This chain joins TRBV2 and TRBJ1-5; 7 bases are shared with TRBD1. Germline V lookup: CDR1 SNHLY, CDR2 FYNNEI. Trimming at V came to 6 bases and at J to 1 base, leaving 3 bases not matched to a gene. The CDR3 has 14 residues. The CDR3 reads CASRRTGSNQPQHF. The CDR3 region has the DNA TGTGCCAGCAGAAGGACAGGCAGCAATCAGCCCCAGCATTTT.

The chain links TRBV5-6 to TRBJ2-7; TRBD2 aligns across 7 bases. The CDR3 runs 17 residues. From germline, CDR1 is SGHDT and CDR2 YYEEEE. The V and J ends lost 1 base and 5 bases, in that order; junction bases with no gene match: 15. DNA for the CDR3: TGTGCCAGCAGCTTGCTTACCGGACTAGGGGCGGCCAACGAGCAGTACTTC. Translating it yields CASSLLTGLGAANEQYF.

V and J are TRBV5-1 and TRBJ2-7, with TRBD2 matching over 7 bases. The V segment lost 4 bases and the J segment 1 base; nucleotides outside the gene matches: 8. This CDR3 comprises 15 residues. From germline, CDR1 is SGHRS and CDR2 YFSETQ. CDR3 nucleotide sequence: TGCGCCAGCAGCATCACGGGGGGAACTTCCTACGAGCAGTACTTC. It specifies CASSITGGTSYEQYF. The entire variable domain, with the rest obtained from reference TRBV5-1 and TRBJ2-7, is as follows: KAGVTQTPRYLIKTRGQQVTLSCSPISGHRSVSWYQQTPGQGLQFLFEYFSETQRNKGNFPGRFSGRQFSNSRSEMNVSTLELGDSALYLCASSITGGTSYEQYFGPGTRLTVT.

This clone occurred a few times. Additional DNA sequences in this sample encode the identical CDR3. The rearrangement links TRBV5-6 to TRBJ1-5; no clear D gene. V was shortened by 0 bases and J by 6 bases, with 4 bases between the two germline ends. Germline CDR1 SGHDT, CDR2 YYEEEE. CDR3 length: 12 residues. CDR3 sequence: CASSLGSQPQHF. Written as DNA, the CDR3 is TGTGCCAGCAGCTTGGGGAGTCAGCCCCAGCATTTT.

This clone has a single count. The chain employs TRBV28 and TRBJ2-5; D not certain. Germline-derived CDR1 and CDR2 are MDHEN and SYDVKM. V was cut by 3 bases and J by 5 bases, with 7 bases left in between. The CDR3 is 12 amino acids. This CDR3 reads CASSFVTETQYF. In DNA form, the CDR3 reads TGTGCCAGCAGTTTTGTGACGGAGACCCAGTACTTC.

The rearrangement links TRBV2 to TRBJ1-1; D perhaps matches TRBD1 (5 bases). In germline, CDR1 is SNHLY, CDR2 FYNNEI. The CDR3 contains 15 residues. With 1 base removed from V and 5 bases from J, the gap between germline ends came to 14 bases. The CDR3: CASSEVRGARTEAFF. The CDR3 DNA sequence: TGTGCCAGCAGTGAAGTGAGAGGGGCAAGGACTGAAGCTTTCTTT.

The genes are TRBV4-2 and TRBJ2-3; the D is unclear. V lost 0 bases and J 0 bases, leaving 7 bases between the germline ends. The CDR3 consists of 15 residues. Per the germline V gene, CDR1 is LGHNA and CDR2 is YNFKEQ. The CDR3 here is CASSQDQASTDTQYF. The CDR3 DNA reads as TGTGCCAGCAGCCAAGATCAAGCAAGCACAGATACGCAGTATTTT.

The chain employs TRBV11-2 and TRBJ2-2; no clear D gene. With 5 bases removed from V and 4 bases from J, the gap between germline ends came to 17 bases. Germline CDR1 SGHAT, CDR2 FQNNGV. The CDR3 extends over 16 amino acids. The CDR3 bases are TGTGCCAGCAGCCCAACGTTCCGGGCTGGCACCGGGGAGCTGTTTTTT. Translating it yields CASSPTFRAGTGELFF.

The chain joins TRBV27 to TRBJ2-3; TRBD2 matches at 12 bases. Trimming at V came to 5 bases and at J to 4 bases, leaving 7 bases not matched to a gene. Per the germline V gene, CDR1 is MNHEY and CDR2 is SMNVEV (reference sequence). The CDR3 totals 16 residues. CDR3 sequence: CASSPGLAGYADTQYF. The CDR3 DNA is TGTGCCAGCAGTCCCGGACTAGCGGGATATGCAGATACGCAGTATTTT.

The chain couples TRBV6-5 to TRBJ2-1, with D tentatively TRBD2 (5 bases). CDR3 length: 14 amino acids. V lost 7 bases to trimming and J lost 5 bases, with 15 bases between them. CDR1 is MNHEY, CDR2 SVGAGI, per germline. CDR3 sequence reads: CASTGLTPNNEQFF. The DNA of the CDR3 is TGTGCCAGCACCGGACTTACCCCTAACAATGAGCAGTTCTTC.

The rearrangement joins TRBV28 to TRBJ2-1, with D unclear. Germline CDR1 reads MDHEN; CDR2 reads SYDVKM. There are 12 residues in the CDR3. Trimming removed 4 bases from V and 8 bases from J, with 9 bases in between. CDR3 residues: CASSSSGYEQFF. CDR3 coding DNA: TGTGCCAGCAGTTCGAGTGGCTATGAGCAGTTCTTC.

The chain employs TRBV27 and TRBJ2-3; 10 bases are a match to TRBD2. The CDR3 extends over 13 amino acids. Germline values: CDR1 MNHEY, CDR2 SMNVEV (reference sequence). J lost 2 bases, V lost 9 bases, and 2 bases had no gene match. The CDR3 DNA reads TGTGCCAGTGGGACTAGCGCCACAGATACGCAGTATTTT. Translation: CASGTSATDTQYF.

The chain combines TRBV5-1 with TRBJ2-1; TRBD2 aligns across 9 bases. Unmatched junction bases numbered 6, after V lost 2 bases and J lost 0 bases. This CDR3 is built from 17 residues. Germline V gene sequence: CDR1 SGHRS, CDR2 YFSETQ. CDR3 bases: TGCGCCAGCAGCTTCGCGGGAGGGTTCGGCTCCTACAATGAGCAGTTCTTC. The encoded protein is CASSFAGGFGSYNEQFF.

CDR3 DNA sequence: TGTGCCAGCAGCGTAAGTGCTGGGGAAGCTTTCTTT. Amino acids: CASSVSAGEAFF. This chain links TRBV9 with TRBJ1-1; D remains unclear. V was clipped by 1 base and J by 8 bases, with 9 bases between them. Germline V gene data show CDR1 as SGDLS and CDR2 as YYNGEE. This CDR3 region has 12 residues.

The chain combines TRBV20-1 with TRBJ2-5; D uncertain. The assigned J gene may be wrong: the sequence end matches TRBJ2-7 better. In germline, CDR1 is DFQATT, CDR2 SNEGSKA (reference sequence). This CDR3 has 11 residues. The CDR3 DNA sequence: TGCAGTGCTATATCCGGTTACGAGCAGTACTTC. It is translated as CSAISGYEQYF.

The chain combines TRBV15 with TRBJ2-4; 12 nucleotides match TRBD2. Germline V gene lookup returns CDR1 LNHNV and CDR2 YYDKDF (reference sequence). CDR3 length: 18 residues. V gave up 4 bases and J gave up 2 bases; unmatched junction bases: 9. The CDR3 sequence: CATSTRSSGRGTKNIQYF. The CDR3 nucleotides read TGTGCCACCAGCACCCGATCTAGCGGGAGGGGGACCAAAAACATTCAGTACTTC.

The chain employs TRBV5-8 and TRBJ1-2; D gene unclear. The CDR3 has 11 residues. V was shortened by 4 bases and J by 0 bases, with 1 base between the two germline ends. The V gene's germline CDR1 is SGHTS and CDR2 YDEGEE. The CDR3 protein is CASSPNYGYTF. DNA for the CDR3: TGTGCCAGCAGCCCTAACTATGGCTACACCTTC.

This clone is a singleton in its sample. The chain joins TRBV28 to TRBJ2-2; 9 bases fit TRBD2. V shed 4 bases and J 6 bases; nucleotides not matched to a gene: 9. CDR3 length: 16 amino acids. Germline V lookup: CDR1 MDHEN, CDR2 SYDVKM. The CDR3, as DNA: TGTGCCAGCAGTTCCCAGCGGGAGGAGGCCGCCGGGGAGCTGTTTTTT. Protein product: CASSSQREEAAGELFF.

Note on this clone: The sample contains more than one DNA sequence encoding this CDR3. The V call is TRBV4-1, the J call TRBJ2-7, with D tentatively TRBD2 (5 bases). V was shortened by 2 bases and J by 2 bases, with 7 bases between the two germline ends. The CDR3 is made up of 13 amino acids. In germline, CDR1 is MGHRA, CDR2 YSYEKL. The CDR3 sequence: CASSQIGAYEQYF. As DNA, the CDR3 is TGCGCCAGCAGCCAAATCGGGGCCTACGAGCAGTACTTC.

The gene calls are TRBV4-2 and TRBJ1-5; unclear D gene. Germline lookup yields CDR1 LGHNA and CDR2 YNFKEQ. This CDR3 has 13 residues. Trimming pared 0 bases from V and 7 bases from J, leaving 7 bases between. This chain's CDR3 is CASSQELVQPQHF. CDR3 bases: TGTGCCAGCAGCCAAGAGTTGGTGCAGCCCCAGCATTTT.

The chain carries TRBV28 and TRBJ2-7, with TRBD1 as a possible D gene (6 bases). This CDR3 has 14 residues. The germline CDR1 and CDR2 sequences are MDHEN and SYDVKM. V lost 3 bases and J 2 bases, leaving 11 bases between the germline ends. The CDR3 loop is CASSFRPGAYEQYF. In nucleotides, the CDR3 is TGTGCCAGCAGTTTTAGGCCAGGGGCCTACGAGCAGTACTTC.

The V gene is TRBV13, the J gene TRBJ2-7, with 8 nucleotides matching TRBD2. Losses at the gene ends were 2 bases for V and 4 bases for J; bases not matched to a gene: 7. Per the germline V gene, CDR1 is PRHDT and CDR2 is FYEKMQ (reference sequence). CDR3 length: 15 residues. CDR3 sequence: CASSLFSAGEYEQYF. Written as DNA, the CDR3 is TGTGCCAGCAGCTTATTTTCAGCGGGGGAATACGAGCAGTACTTC.

The CDR3 reads CASSIGTSGTSYEQYF. CDR3 DNA: TGTGCCAGCAGCATAGGGACTAGCGGGACCTCCTACGAGCAGTACTTC. J is TRBJ2-7 and V is TRBV27, with 13 bases matching TRBD2. Germline V gives CDR1 MNHEY, CDR2 SMNVEV (reference sequence). J lost 0 bases, V lost 6 bases, and 5 bases had no gene match. This CDR3 is built from 16 residues.